The 2 T cell receptor beta chains reported below all come from one sample, sequenced in a study of regulatory T cells in long-lasting Graves disease. Assembly of TCR beta libraries relied on iRepertoire HTBI primers together with Arm-PCR of CDR3 regions. One entry per CDR3 protein, called by TCRdb with MiXCR from the multiplex PCR reads. The data contain a few hundred thousand distinct CDR3 sequences, about a sixth of them seen just once; the ten biggest clones take up 20%. The time point: newly diagnosed GD, antithyroid drugs for less than 3 months. Scientists built the TCR library using RNA that was extracted from PBMCs. This sample was shared with a second study, whose subject was T cells in Graves' hyperthyroidism and ophthalmopathy.

Sample: peripheral blood mononuclear cells (PBMCs), taken at new diagnosis, from a patient treated with antithyroid drugs. These receptor sequences come from a woman younger than 30 with Graves disease.

V is TRBV3-1 and J is TRBJ1-2; perhaps TRBD1 as D (5 bases). The germline V and J ends were trimmed by 4 bases and 5 bases, with 17 bases remaining between them. The germline gives CDR1 LGHDT, CDR2 YNNKEL (reference sequence). The CDR3 is made up of 15 amino acids. The CDR3 sequence is CASSRGQDEGYGYTF. CDR3 DNA: TGTGCCAGCAGCCGAGGACAAGATGAAGGGTATGGCTACACCTTC. The variable domain in full, with the rest retrieved from reference TRBV3-1 and TRBJ1-2, is DTAVSQTPKYLVTQMGNDKSIKCEQNLGHDTMYWYKQDSKKFLKIMFSYNNKELIINETVPNRFSPKSPDKAHLNLHINSLELGDSAVYFCASSRGQDEGYGYTFGSGTRLTVV.

This clonotype was found many times. The chain couples TRBV20-1 to TRBJ1-5; 10 nucleotides agree with TRBD1. This CDR3 has 18 residues. The V segment lost 5 bases and the J segment 6 bases; nucleotides outside the gene matches: 19. Per germline, CDR1 DFQATT and CDR2 SNEGSKA (reference sequence). This CDR3 is CSAGRDRGLSMATQPQHF. The CDR3 DNA sequence: TGCAGTGCTGGCCGGGACAGGGGCCTTTCGATGGCAACTCAGCCCCAGCATTTT.